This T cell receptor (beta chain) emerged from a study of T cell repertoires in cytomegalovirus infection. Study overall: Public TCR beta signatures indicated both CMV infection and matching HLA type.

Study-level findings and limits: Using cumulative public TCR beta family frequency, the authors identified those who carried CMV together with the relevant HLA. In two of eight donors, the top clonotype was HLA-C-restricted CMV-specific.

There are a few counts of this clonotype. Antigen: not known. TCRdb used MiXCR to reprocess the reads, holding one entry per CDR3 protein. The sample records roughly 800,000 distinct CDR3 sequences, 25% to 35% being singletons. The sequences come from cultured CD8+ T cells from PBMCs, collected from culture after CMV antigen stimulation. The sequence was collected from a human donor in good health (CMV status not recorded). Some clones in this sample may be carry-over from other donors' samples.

CDR3 residues: CASSEGSTALETQYF. The CDR3 nucleotides read TGTGCCAGCAGTGAAGGGTCCACAGCTCTAGAGACCCAGTACTTC. The rearrangement uses TRBV2 and TRBJ2-5; no clear D gene. Germline values: CDR1 SNHLY, CDR2 FYNNEI. V was clipped by 1 base and J by 4 bases, with 13 bases between them. The CDR3 spans 15 residues.